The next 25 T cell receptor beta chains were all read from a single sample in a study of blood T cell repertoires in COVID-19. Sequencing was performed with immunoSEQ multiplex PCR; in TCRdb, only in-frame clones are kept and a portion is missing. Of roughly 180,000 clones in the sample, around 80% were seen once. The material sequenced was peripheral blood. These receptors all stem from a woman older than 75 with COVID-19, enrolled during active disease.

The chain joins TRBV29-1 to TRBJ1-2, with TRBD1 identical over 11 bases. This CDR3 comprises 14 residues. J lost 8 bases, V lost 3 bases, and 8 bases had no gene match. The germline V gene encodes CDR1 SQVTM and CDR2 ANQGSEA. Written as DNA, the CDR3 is TGCAGCGTTGACCTCGGACAGGGGGCAAAGGGCTACACCTTC. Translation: CSVDLGQGAKGYTF.

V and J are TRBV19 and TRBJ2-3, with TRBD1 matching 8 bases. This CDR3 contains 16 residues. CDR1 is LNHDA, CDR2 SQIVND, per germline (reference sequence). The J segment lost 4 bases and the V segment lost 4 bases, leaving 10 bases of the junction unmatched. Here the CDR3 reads CASSTNRDRQPDTQYF. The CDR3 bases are TGTGCCAGTAGTACCAACCGGGACAGGCAACCAGATACGCAGTATTTT.

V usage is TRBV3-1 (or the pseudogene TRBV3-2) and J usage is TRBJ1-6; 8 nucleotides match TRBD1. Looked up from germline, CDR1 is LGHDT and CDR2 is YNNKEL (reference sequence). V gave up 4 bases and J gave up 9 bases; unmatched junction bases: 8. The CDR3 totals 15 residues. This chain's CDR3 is CASSRRTDRVSPLHF. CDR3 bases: TGTGCCAGCAGCCGACGGACGGACAGGGTTTCACCCCTCCACTTT.

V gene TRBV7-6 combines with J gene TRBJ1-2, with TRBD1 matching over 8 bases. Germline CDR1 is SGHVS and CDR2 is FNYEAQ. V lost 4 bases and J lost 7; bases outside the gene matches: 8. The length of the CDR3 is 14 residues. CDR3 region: CASSSVRGRGGYTF. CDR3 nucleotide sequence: TGTGCCAGCAGCTCGGTCAGGGGGCGCGGTGGCTACACCTTC.

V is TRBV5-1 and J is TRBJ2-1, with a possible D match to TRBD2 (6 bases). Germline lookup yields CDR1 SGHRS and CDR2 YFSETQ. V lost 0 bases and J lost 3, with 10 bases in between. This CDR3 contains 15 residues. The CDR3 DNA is TGCGCCAGCAGCTTGGAGGCTAGCGTCTACAATGAGCAGTTCTTC. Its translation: CASSLEASVYNEQFF.

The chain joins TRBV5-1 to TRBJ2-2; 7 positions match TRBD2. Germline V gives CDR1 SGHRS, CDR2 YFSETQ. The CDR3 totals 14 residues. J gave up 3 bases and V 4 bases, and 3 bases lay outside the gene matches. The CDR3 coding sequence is TGCGCCAGCAGCCGGGACTACTACACCGGGGAGCTGTTTTTT. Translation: CASSRDYYTGELFF.

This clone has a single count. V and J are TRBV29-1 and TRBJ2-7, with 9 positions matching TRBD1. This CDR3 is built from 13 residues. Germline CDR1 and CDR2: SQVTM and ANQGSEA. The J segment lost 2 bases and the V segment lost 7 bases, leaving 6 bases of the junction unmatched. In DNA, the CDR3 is TGCAGCGCGAGCGGGACAGGGCCCTACGAGCAGTACTTC. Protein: CSASGTGPYEQYF.

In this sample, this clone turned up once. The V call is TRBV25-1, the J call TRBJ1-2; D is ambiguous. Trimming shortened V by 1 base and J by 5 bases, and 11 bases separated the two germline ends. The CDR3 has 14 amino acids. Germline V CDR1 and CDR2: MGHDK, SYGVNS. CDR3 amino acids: CASSEWSSTYGYTF. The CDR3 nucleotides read TGTGCCAGCAGTGAATGGTCCAGTACATATGGCTACACCTTC.

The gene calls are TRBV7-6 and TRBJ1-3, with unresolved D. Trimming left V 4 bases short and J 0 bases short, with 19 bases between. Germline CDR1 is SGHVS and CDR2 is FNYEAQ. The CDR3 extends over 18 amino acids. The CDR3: CASSWKLLTVISGNTIYF. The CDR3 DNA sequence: TGTGCCAGCAGCTGGAAGCTATTAACAGTTATCTCTGGAAACACCATATATTTT.

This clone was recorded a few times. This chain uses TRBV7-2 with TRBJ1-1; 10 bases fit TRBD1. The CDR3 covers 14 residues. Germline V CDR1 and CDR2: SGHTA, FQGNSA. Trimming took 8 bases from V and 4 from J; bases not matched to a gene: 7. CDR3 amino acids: CASQTGTGATEAFF. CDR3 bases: TGTGCCAGCCAAACCGGGACAGGGGCCACTGAAGCTTTCTTT.

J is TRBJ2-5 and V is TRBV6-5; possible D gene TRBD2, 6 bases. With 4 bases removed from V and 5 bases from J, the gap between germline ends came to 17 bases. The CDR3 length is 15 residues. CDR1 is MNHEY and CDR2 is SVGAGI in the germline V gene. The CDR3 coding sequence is TGTGCCAGCAGTTCACCAACGGGGGTAGGGGAGACCCAGTACTTC. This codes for CASSSPTGVGETQYF.

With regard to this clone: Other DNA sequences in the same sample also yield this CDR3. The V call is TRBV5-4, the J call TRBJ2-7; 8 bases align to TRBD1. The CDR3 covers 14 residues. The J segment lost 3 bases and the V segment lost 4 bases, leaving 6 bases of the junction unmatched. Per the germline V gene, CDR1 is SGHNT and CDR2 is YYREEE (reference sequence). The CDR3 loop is CASSPGQGLYEQYF. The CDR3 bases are TGTGCCAGCAGCCCAGGACAGGGCCTCTACGAGCAGTACTTC. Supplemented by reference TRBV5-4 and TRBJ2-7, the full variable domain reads ETGVTQSPTHLIKTRGQQVTLRCSSQSGHNTVSWYQQALGQGPQFIFQYYREEENGRGNFPPRFSGLQFPNYSSELNVNALELDDSALYLCASSPGQGLYEQYFGPGTRLTVT.

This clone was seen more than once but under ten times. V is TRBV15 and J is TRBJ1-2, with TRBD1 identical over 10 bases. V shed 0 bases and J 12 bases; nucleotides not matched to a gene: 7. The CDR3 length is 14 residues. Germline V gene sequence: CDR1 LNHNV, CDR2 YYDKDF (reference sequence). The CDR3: CATSRDSGTGEDTF. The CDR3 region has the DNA TGTGCCACCAGCAGAGATTCCGGGACAGGGGAAGACACCTTC.

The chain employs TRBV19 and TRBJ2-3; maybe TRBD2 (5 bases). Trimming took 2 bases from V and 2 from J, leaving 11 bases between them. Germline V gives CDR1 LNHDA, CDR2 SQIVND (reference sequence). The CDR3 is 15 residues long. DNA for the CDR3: TGTGCCAGTAGTATATATGGGAGTACCACAGATACGCAGTATTTT. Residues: CASSIYGSTTDTQYF.

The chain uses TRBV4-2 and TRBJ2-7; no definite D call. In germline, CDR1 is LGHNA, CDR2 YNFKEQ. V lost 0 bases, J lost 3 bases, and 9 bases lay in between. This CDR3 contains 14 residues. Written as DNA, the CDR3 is TGTGCCAGCAGCCAAGAACGGTTTGACTACGAGCAGTACTTC. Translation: CASSQERFDYEQYF.

The CDR3 reads CASSIFFDQVGAFF. CDR3 nucleotide sequence: TGTGCCAGTAGTATTTTTTTCGACCAGGTTGGGGCTTTCTTT. The chain employs TRBV19 and TRBJ1-1; D uncertain. The CDR3 loop spans 14 amino acids. Germline assignment: CDR1 LNHDA and CDR2 SQIVND (reference sequence). Trimming took off 3 bases at V and 11 bases at J, with 19 bases between the two ends.

The CDR3 spells CASSFNSGSGTDTQYF. In DNA, the CDR3 is TGCGCCAGCAGCTTCAATAGCGGGAGCGGCACAGATACGCAGTATTTT. This sequence joins TRBV5-1 and TRBJ2-3; TRBD2 aligns across 9 bases. The J segment lost 1 base and the V segment lost 2 bases, leaving 5 bases of the junction unmatched. There are 16 residues in the CDR3. Germline V lookup: CDR1 SGHRS, CDR2 YFSETQ.

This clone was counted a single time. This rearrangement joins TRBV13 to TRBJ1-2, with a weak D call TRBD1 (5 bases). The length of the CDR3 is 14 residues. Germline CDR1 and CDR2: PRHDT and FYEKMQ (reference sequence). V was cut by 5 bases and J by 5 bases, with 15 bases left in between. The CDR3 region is CASSQEEGPYGYTF. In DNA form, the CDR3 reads TGTGCCAGCAGCCAAGAGGAGGGACCTTATGGCTACACCTTC.

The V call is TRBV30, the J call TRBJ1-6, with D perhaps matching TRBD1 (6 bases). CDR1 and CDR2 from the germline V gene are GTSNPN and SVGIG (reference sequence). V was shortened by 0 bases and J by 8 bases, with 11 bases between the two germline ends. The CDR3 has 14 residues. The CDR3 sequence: CAWSVRGYDSPLHF. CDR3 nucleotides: TGTGCCTGGAGTGTGAGGGGGTATGATTCACCCCTCCACTTT.

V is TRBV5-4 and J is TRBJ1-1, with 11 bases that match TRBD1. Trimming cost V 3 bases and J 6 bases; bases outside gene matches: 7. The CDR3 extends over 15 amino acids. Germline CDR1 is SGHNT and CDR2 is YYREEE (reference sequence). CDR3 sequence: CASSWGGQGVSEAFF. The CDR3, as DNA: TGTGCCAGCAGCTGGGGGGGACAGGGGGTCTCTGAAGCTTTCTTT.

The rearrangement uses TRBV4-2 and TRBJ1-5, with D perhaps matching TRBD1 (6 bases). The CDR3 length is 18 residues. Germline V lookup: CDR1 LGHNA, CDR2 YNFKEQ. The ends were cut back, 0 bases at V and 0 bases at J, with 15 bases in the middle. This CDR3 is CASSQDHRVSGSNQPQHF. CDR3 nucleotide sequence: TGTGCCAGCAGCCAAGATCACAGGGTCTCGGGTAGCAATCAGCCCCAGCATTTT.

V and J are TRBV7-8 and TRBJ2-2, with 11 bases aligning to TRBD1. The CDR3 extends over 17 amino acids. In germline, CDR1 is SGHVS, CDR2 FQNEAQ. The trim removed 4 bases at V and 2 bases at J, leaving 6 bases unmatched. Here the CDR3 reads CASSSRTGGRNTGELFF. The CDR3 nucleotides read TGTGCCAGCAGCTCCAGGACAGGGGGCCGTAACACCGGGGAGCTGTTTTTT.

The CDR3 loop reads CASSILNQRFGYTF. The CDR3 DNA sequence: TGTGCCAGTAGTATACTAAATCAACGGTTCGGCTACACCTTC. The chain recombines TRBV19 with TRBJ1-2; D ambiguous. Trimming took 2 bases from V and 8 from J, leaving 15 bases between them. The germline CDR1 and CDR2 sequences are LNHDA and SQIVND (reference sequence). The length of the CDR3 is 14 residues.

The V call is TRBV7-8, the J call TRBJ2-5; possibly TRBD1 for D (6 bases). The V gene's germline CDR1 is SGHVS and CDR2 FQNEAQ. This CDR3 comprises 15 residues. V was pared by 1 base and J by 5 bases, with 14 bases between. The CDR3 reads CASSLGAGARETQYF. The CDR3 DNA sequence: TGTGCCAGCAGCTTAGGGGCAGGGGCCAGGGAGACCCAGTACTTC.

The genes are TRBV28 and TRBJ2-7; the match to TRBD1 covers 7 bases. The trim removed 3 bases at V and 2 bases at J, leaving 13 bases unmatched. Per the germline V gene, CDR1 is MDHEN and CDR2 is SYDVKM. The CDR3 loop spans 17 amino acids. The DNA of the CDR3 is TGTGCCAGCAGTTTTAAACCTACAGGGGCCCCCCCCTACGAGCAGTACTTC. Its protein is CASSFKPTGAPPYEQYF.